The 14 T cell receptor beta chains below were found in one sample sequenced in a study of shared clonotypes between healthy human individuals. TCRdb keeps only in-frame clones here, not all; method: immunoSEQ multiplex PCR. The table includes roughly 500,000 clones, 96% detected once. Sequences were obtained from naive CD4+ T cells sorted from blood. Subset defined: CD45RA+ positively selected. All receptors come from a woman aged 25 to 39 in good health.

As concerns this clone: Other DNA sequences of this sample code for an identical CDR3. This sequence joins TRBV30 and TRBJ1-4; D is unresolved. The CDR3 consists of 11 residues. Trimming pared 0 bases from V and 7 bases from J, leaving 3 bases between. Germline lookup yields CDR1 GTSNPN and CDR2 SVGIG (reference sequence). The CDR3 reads CAWSVGEKLFF. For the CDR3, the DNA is TGTGCCTGGAGTGTAGGTGAAAAACTGTTTTTT.

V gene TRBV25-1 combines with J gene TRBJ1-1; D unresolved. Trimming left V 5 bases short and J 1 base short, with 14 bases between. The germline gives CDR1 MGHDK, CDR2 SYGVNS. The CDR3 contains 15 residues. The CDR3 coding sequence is TGTGCCAGCAGTCACGGATTATATCCGAACACTGAAGCTTTCTTT. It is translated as CASSHGLYPNTEAFF.

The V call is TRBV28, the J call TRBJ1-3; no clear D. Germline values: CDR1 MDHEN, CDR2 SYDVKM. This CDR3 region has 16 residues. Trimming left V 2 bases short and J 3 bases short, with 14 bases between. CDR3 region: CASSLMGAGVGNTIYF. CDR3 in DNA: TGTGCCAGCAGTTTAATGGGAGCTGGCGTTGGAAACACCATATATTTT.

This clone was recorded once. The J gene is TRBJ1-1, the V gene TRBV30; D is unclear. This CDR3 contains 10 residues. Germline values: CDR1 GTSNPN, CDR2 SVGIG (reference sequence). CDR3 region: CAGRVAEAFF. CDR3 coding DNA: TGTGCGGGGAGGGTCGCTGAAGCTTTCTTT. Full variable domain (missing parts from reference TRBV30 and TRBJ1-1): SQTIHQWPATLVQPVGSPLSLECTVEGTSNPNLYWYRQAAGRGLQLLFYSVGIGQISSEVPQNLSASRPQDRQFILSSKKLLLSDSGFYLCAGRVAEAFFGQGTRLTVV.

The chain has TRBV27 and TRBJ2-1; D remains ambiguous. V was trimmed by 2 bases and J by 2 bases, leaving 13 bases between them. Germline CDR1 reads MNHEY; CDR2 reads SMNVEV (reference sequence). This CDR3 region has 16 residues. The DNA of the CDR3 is TGTGCCAGCAGTTTAAGTTGGGCTTTCCCCTACAATGAGCAGTTCTTC. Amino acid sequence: CASSLSWAFPYNEQFF.

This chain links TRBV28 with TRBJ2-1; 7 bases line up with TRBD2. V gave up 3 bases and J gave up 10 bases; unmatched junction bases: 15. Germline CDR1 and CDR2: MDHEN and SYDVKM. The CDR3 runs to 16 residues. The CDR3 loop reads CASSFPAGAASGEQFF. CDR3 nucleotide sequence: TGTGCCAGCAGTTTCCCCGCGGGAGCCGCCTCTGGGGAGCAGTTCTTC.

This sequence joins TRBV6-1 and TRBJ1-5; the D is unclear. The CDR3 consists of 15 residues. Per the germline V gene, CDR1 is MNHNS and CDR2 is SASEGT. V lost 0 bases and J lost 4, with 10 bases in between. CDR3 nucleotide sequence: TGTGCCAGCAGTGAAGCGTTCAACGATAATCAGCCCCAGCATTTT. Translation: CASSEAFNDNQPQHF.

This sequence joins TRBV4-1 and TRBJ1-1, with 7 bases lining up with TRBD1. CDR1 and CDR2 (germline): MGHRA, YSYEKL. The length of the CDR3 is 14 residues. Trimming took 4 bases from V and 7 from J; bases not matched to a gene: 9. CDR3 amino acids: CASSPSGGHDEAFF. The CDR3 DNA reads TGCGCCAGCAGCCCTTCAGGGGGGCATGATGAAGCTTTCTTT.

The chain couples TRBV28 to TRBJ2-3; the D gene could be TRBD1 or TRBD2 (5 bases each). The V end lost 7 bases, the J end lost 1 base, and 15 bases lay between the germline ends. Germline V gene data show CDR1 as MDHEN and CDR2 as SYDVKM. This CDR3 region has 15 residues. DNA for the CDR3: TGTGCCAGCACCTCGAGGGGAGTTGGCACAGATACGCAGTATTTT. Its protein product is CASTSRGVGTDTQYF.

The CDR3 sequence is CASMHGTASYEQYF. In nucleotides, the CDR3 is TGCGCCAGCATGCACGGGACAGCCTCCTACGAGCAGTACTTC. The rearrangement uses TRBV5-1 and TRBJ2-7; 7 nucleotides agree with TRBD1. The CDR3 runs 14 residues. The germline V gene encodes CDR1 SGHRS and CDR2 YFSETQ. V lost 6 bases and J lost 0; bases outside the gene matches: 6.

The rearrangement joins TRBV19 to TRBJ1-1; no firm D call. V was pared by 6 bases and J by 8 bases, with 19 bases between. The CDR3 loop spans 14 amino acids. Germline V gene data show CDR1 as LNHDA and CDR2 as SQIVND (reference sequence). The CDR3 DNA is TGTGCCAGTAGGTCTCTACTGAACATAGCCGAAGCTTTCTTT. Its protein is CASRSLLNIAEAFF.

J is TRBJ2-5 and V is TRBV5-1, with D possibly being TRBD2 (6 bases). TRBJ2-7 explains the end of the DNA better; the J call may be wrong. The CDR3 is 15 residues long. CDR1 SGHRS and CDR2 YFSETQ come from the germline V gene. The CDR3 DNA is TGCGCCAGCAGCTTGGGCGGGACTCGATCCTACGAGCAGTACTTC. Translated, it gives CASSLGGTRSYEQYF.

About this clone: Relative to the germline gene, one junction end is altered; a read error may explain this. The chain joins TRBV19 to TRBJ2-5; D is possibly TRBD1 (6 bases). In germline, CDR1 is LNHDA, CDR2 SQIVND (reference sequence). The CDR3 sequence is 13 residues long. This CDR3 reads CVSSKGVAETQYF. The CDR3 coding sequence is TGTGTCAGTAGTAAGGGGGTGGCAGAGACCCAGTACTTC.

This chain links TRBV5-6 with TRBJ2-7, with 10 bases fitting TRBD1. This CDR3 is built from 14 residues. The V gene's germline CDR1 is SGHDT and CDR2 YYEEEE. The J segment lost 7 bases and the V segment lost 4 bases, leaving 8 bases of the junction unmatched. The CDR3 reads CASSPRDRGREQYF. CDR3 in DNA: TGTGCCAGCAGCCCCCGGGACAGGGGAAGGGAGCAGTACTTC.